The text below deals with one T cell receptor (beta chain). These data are taken from a study of shared clonotypes between healthy human individuals. The CDR3 totals 12 residues. Germline loops: CDR1 SQVTM, CDR2 ANQGSEA. V lost 5 bases, J lost 5 bases, and 12 bases lay in between. Data came from immunoSEQ multiplex PCR; TCRdb stores just in-frame clones and leaves some out. Among roughly 2.4 million clones listed, under 97% were seen once. The V and J genes are TRBV29-1 and TRBJ1-1; D unresolved. This sequence was found in a young man in good health. Sequencing was done on a sample of naive CD4+ T cells sorted from blood. Stated subset: CD45RA+ positively selected. CDR3 protein: CSVLSGKTEAFF. In DNA, the CDR3 is TGCAGCGTTTTATCAGGCAAAACTGAAGCTTTCTTT.